This TCR beta chain stems from a study of blood T cell repertoires in COVID-19. Looking at the study overall: PBMCs, B-cell-depleted T cells, or T cells provided the cDNA or gDNA that made up the material.

The CDR3 contains 13 residues. The V gene lost 1 base and the J gene lost 6 bases, with 10 bases spanning the gap. CDR1 is LNHDA, CDR2 SQIVND, per germline (reference sequence). The authors' processing: Amplification from reference gene primers served as the basis for estimated nucleated cell counts. The table came from immunoSEQ multiplex PCR; TCRdb's copy has only in-frame clones and leaves some out. V, J and clone size were drawn from that table, and D and trimming were deduced from the DNA. The sample shows 100,000 to 130,000 clones, roughly 88% of them seen only once. The sequence derives from a human donor in a cohort sampled during active COVID-19. The chain couples TRBV19 to TRBJ2-7; a possible D gene is TRBD2 (6 bases). The material sequenced was peripheral blood. For the CDR3, the DNA is TGTGCCAGTAGTATAGGGCGGGGACCCGAGCAGTACTTC. This sequence encodes CASSIGRGPEQYF.